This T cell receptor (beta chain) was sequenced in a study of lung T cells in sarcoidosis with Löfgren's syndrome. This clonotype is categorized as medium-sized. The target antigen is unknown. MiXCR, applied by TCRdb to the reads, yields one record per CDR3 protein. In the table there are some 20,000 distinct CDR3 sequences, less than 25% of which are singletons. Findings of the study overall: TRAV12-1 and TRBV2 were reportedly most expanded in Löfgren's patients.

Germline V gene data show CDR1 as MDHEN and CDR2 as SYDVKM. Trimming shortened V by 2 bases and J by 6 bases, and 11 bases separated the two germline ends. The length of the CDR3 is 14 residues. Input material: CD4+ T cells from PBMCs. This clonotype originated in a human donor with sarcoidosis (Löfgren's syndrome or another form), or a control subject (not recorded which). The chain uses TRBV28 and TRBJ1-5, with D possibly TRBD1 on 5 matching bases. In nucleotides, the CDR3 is TGTGCCAGCAGTTTAATAAGGGACGGTCAGCCCCAGCATTTT. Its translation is CASSLIRDGQPQHF.